Following are 23 T cell receptor beta chains from one sample sequenced in a study of blood T cell repertoires in COVID-19. Method: immunoSEQ multiplex PCR; TCRdb's copy keeps in-frame clones and lacks some. The sample lists approximately 140,000 clones; 70% to 85% were seen once. Sequencing was carried out using peripheral blood. Receptor source: an elderly woman with acute or convalescent COVID-19.

V gene TRBV5-8 combines with J gene TRBJ1-4; 9 nucleotides line up with TRBD1. CDR3 length: 16 amino acids. Germline V gives CDR1 SGHTS, CDR2 YDEGEE. V lost 0 bases and J lost 5; bases outside the gene matches: 5. The CDR3 sequence is CASSLGSGTGNEKLFF. As DNA, the CDR3 is TGTGCCAGCAGCTTGGGTTCCGGGACAGGGAATGAAAAACTGTTTTTT.

J is TRBJ2-5 and V is TRBV9, with D possibly matching TRBD1 (5 bases). Germline values: CDR1 SGDLS, CDR2 YYNGEE. The V end lost 0 bases, the J end lost 2 bases, and 11 bases lay between the germline ends. CDR3 size: 15 residues. CDR3 amino acids: CASSVAGRGQETQYF. As DNA, the CDR3 is TGTGCCAGCAGCGTAGCGGGTAGGGGACAAGAGACCCAGTACTTC.

The J gene is TRBJ1-2, the V gene TRBV2; 7 bases line up with TRBD1. V was pared by 5 bases and J by 5 bases, with 2 bases of the junction left unmatched. Per germline, CDR1 SNHLY and CDR2 FYNNEI. This CDR3 is built from 12 residues. Here the CDR3 reads CASSPTGYGYTF. CDR3 DNA: TGTGCCAGCAGTCCGACAGGGTATGGCTACACCTTC. Full variable domain (missing parts from reference TRBV2 and TRBJ1-2): EPEVTQTPSHQVTQMGQEVILRCVPISNHLYFYWYRQILGQKVEFLVSFYNNEISEKSEIFDDQFSVERPDGSNFTLKIRSTKLEDSAMYFCASSPTGYGYTFGSGTRLTVV.

The chain combines TRBV19 with TRBJ2-1, with unresolved D. This CDR3 contains 15 residues. Germline CDR1 and CDR2: LNHDA and SQIVND (reference sequence). Between the trimmed V and J ends, which lost 1 base and 0 bases, there was a span of 7 bases. The chain's CDR3 is CASSIVPGSYNEQFF. The CDR3 nucleotides are TGTGCCAGTAGTATAGTTCCCGGCTCCTACAATGAGCAGTTCTTC.

This clone was seen a single time. This sequence joins TRBV27 and TRBJ1-5; no firm D call. The germline V and J ends were trimmed by 4 bases and 2 bases, with 12 bases remaining between them. The CDR3 spans 15 residues. Germline V gene sequence: CDR1 MNHEY, CDR2 SMNVEV (reference sequence). CDR3 bases: TGTGCCAGCAGTTCCTACAGCGGGGGCAATCAGCCCCAGCATTTT. This translates into CASSSYSGGNQPQHF.

This clone appeared a few times. CDR3 sequence (DNA): TGTGCCAGCAGCTCGAGACAGGTGAATGAAAAACTGTTTTTT. It yields the protein CASSSRQVNEKLFF. The chain joins TRBV7-2 to TRBJ1-4; a possible D gene is TRBD1 (6 bases). Germline V gene data show CDR1 as SGHTA and CDR2 as FQGNSA. There are 14 residues in the CDR3. V was shortened by 4 bases and J by 5 bases, with 11 bases between the two germline ends.

This clone appeared once. The chain links TRBV10-1 to TRBJ1-1, with 8 bases fitting TRBD1. This CDR3 is 13 amino acids long. V trimming: 5 bases; J trimming: 7 bases; junction bases outside the gene matches: 6. Germline CDR1 WNHNN, CDR2 SYGVQD (reference sequence). CDR3 loop: CASSRDRRVEAFF. DNA for the CDR3: TGCGCCAGCAGTCGGGACAGGAGGGTTGAAGCTTTCTTT.

The chain recombines TRBV30 with TRBJ1-6; no reliable D call. V was trimmed by 6 bases and J by 7 bases, leaving 13 bases between them. The CDR3 is made up of 13 amino acids. Germline V gene lookup returns CDR1 GTSNPN and CDR2 SVGIG (reference sequence). As DNA, the CDR3 is TGTGCCTGCTCCAGACACTCCAATTCACCCCTCCACTTT. This sequence encodes CACSRHSNSPLHF.

V is TRBV5-5 and J is TRBJ1-4; D might be TRBD1 (6 bases). The ends were cut back, 4 bases at V and 2 bases at J, with 18 bases in the middle. CDR1 SGHKS and CDR2 YYEKEE come from the germline V gene (reference sequence). CDR3 length: 17 amino acids. The CDR3: CASSGGKIRGTNEKLFF. The DNA for the CDR3 is TGTGCCAGCAGCGGAGGAAAAATCAGGGGCACTAATGAAAAACTGTTTTTT.

V is TRBV4-3 and J is TRBJ1-3; D gene ambiguous. From germline, CDR1 is LGHNA and CDR2 YSLEER. The CDR3 has 16 residues. V lost 0 bases and J 0 bases, leaving 9 bases between the germline ends. CDR3: CASSQEIGGSGNTIYF. For the CDR3, the DNA is TGCGCCAGCAGCCAAGAAATAGGCGGCTCTGGAAACACCATATATTTT.

The V gene is TRBV7-2, the J gene TRBJ2-7, with D uncertain. Trimming cost V 6 bases and J 0 bases, with 15 bases left between them. CDR1 and CDR2 (germline): SGHTA, FQGNSA. The CDR3 runs 15 residues. The CDR3 reads CASSLEVVSSYEQYF. CDR3 DNA: TGTGCCAGCAGTCTCGAGGTTGTTAGCTCCTACGAGCAGTACTTC.

This chain joins TRBV14 and TRBJ1-1; unclear D gene. CDR1 is SGHDN and CDR2 is FVKESK in the germline V gene. V was pared by 1 base and J by 1 base, with 7 bases between. The CDR3 runs to 14 residues. CDR3 amino acids: CASSQAGRNTEAFF. The DNA of the CDR3 is TGTGCCAGCAGCCAAGCAGGTAGGAACACTGAAGCTTTCTTT.

The chain carries TRBV5-1 and TRBJ1-1; D may be TRBD1 (6 bases). The CDR3 consists of 14 residues. The V gene lost 4 bases and the J gene lost 0 bases, with 10 bases spanning the gap. The V gene's germline CDR1 is SGHRS and CDR2 YFSETQ. The CDR3 DNA reads as TGCGCCAGCAGCCTGGACAGTATGAACACTGAAGCTTTCTTT. This translates into CASSLDSMNTEAFF.

The chain combines TRBV14 with TRBJ1-1, with 7 bases fitting TRBD1. Germline CDR1 SGHDN, CDR2 FVKESK. Losses at the gene ends were 1 base for V and 11 bases for J; bases not matched to a gene: 4. The CDR3 runs to 12 residues. The CDR3 sequence: CASSQGQGKAFF. CDR3 DNA: TGTGCCAGCAGCCAAGGACAGGGTAAGGCTTTCTTT.

The sample holds one count of this clone. The CDR3 nucleotides read TGCGCCAGCAGCTTGGGACTAGCGCGGGAGACCCAGTACTTC. This encodes CASSLGLARETQYF. The chain links TRBV5-1 to TRBJ2-5, with 8 bases that match TRBD2. The CDR3 sequence is 14 residues long. Looked up from germline, CDR1 is SGHRS and CDR2 is YFSETQ. Unmatched junction bases numbered 3, after V lost 0 bases and J lost 5 bases.

In its sample, this clone was seen a few times. A read error may account for a junction end that differs from germline. The chain joins TRBV7-7 to TRBJ1-6, with a tentative D call TRBD1 (6 bases). CDR3 length: 14 amino acids. Looked up from germline, CDR1 is SSHAT and CDR2 is FNYEAQ (reference sequence). CDR3 coding DNA: TGTGCTAGCAGTTCACAGGGTATAGATTCACCCCTCCACTTT. It translates to CASSSQGIDSPLHF.

The chain combines TRBV3-1 (or the pseudogene TRBV3-2) with TRBJ2-5, with TRBD2 as a possible D gene (5 bases). The V end was cut by 2 bases, the J end by 7 bases, with 14 bases between. The CDR3 is made up of 14 amino acids. Germline CDR1 reads LGHDT; CDR2 reads YNNKEL (reference sequence). CDR3 sequence reads: CASSQRRTRGTQYF. CDR3 bases: TGTGCCAGCAGCCAACGCAGGACCCGGGGGACCCAGTACTTC.

With regard to this clone: The junction departs from germline at one end; a sequencing error may be responsible. This rearrangement joins TRBV2 to TRBJ2-7, with 7 bases fitting TRBD1. The CDR3 contains 13 residues. Germline CDR1 and CDR2: SNHLY and FYNNEI. As DNA, the CDR3 is TGTGCCAGCAGTGAAGCTGGAAGGGACAGCTACAGCTTC. Encoded protein: CASSEAGRDSYSF.

This clone was picked up a small number of times. The chain has TRBV30 and TRBJ2-6; 10 bases align to TRBD1. The CDR3 has 16 residues. The germline CDR1 and CDR2 sequences are GTSNPN and SVGIG (reference sequence). V dropped 3 bases and J dropped 0; count of bases not matched to a gene: 2. The CDR3 is CAWSRTGGSGANVLTF. The CDR3 DNA follows: TGTGCCTGGAGCCGGACAGGGGGCTCTGGGGCCAACGTCCTGACTTTC.

The chain combines TRBV6-2 or TRBV6-3 with TRBJ2-7; 9 bases agree with TRBD2. Germline CDR1 is MNHEY and CDR2 is SVGEGT. V was clipped by 5 bases and J by 3 bases; unmatched bases: 8. The length of the CDR3 is 15 residues. CDR3 residues: CASSGGTSRYYEQYF. CDR3 in DNA: TGTGCCAGCAGTGGGGGGACTAGCAGATACTACGAGCAGTACTTC.

The chain links TRBV5-4 to TRBJ2-2, with D perhaps matching TRBD2 (6 bases). Trimming took 4 bases from V and 8 from J, leaving 6 bases between them. Germline CDR1 SGHNT, CDR2 YYREEE (reference sequence). The CDR3 extends over 11 amino acids. The CDR3 protein is CASSREGELFF. The CDR3 DNA is TGTGCCAGCAGCCGGGAGGGGGAGCTGTTTTTT.

The chain combines TRBV5-1 with TRBJ1-3; D not resolved. V lost 4 bases to trimming and J lost 3 bases, with 23 bases between them. CDR1 and CDR2 (germline): SGHRS, YFSETQ. This CDR3 spans 18 amino acids. CDR3 in DNA: TGCGCCAGCAGCAAGGAGCCGGCGGGCGGGTCTGGTGGAAACACCATATATTTT. Protein: CASSKEPAGGSGGNTIYF.

V is TRBV19 and J is TRBJ1-5; TRBD1 agrees at 11 bases. Unmatched junction bases numbered 5, after V lost 5 bases and J lost 5 bases. Germline assignment: CDR1 LNHDA and CDR2 SQIVND (reference sequence). This CDR3 has 15 amino acids. The CDR3 bases are TGTGCCAGTAGTGAGCGGGACAGGGGGTATCAGCCCCAGCATTTT. Its protein product is CASSERDRGYQPQHF. The whole variable domain, remainder taken from reference TRBV19 and TRBJ1-5, is DGGITQSPKYLFRKEGQNVTLSCEQNLNHDAMYWYRQDPGQGLRLIYYSQIVNDFQKGDIAEGYSVSREKKESFPLTVTSAQKNPTAFYLCASSERDRGYQPQHFGDGTRLSIL.